What follows is one T cell receptor beta chain and its context. The sample originates from a study of blood T cell repertoires in COVID-19. Produced via immunoSEQ multiplex PCR; TCRdb's table is partial and in-frame only. Of just under 150,000 clones in the sample, around 83% were seen once. Germline lookup yields CDR1 MRHNA and CDR2 SNTAGT. The V gene lost 3 bases and the J gene lost 0 bases, with 5 bases spanning the gap. This CDR3 spans 13 amino acids. The sample was peripheral blood. This TCR was sampled from a human donor with acute or convalescent COVID-19. The donor label of this sample is uncertain. V gene TRBV6-4 combines with J gene TRBJ1-1; D uncertain. CDR3 residues: CASSEQLNTEAFF. Here the CDR3 DNA reads TGTGCCAGCAGTGAACAACTGAACACTGAAGCTTTCTTT.